The entry that follows covers one TCR beta chain sequence. Antigen: not known. Here immunoSEQ multiplex PCR was the method, and the copy in TCRdb shows in-frame clones only, minus some. The sample carries some 120,000 clones, 70% to 90% recorded once. This CDR3 has 16 amino acids. Trimming took off 4 bases at V and 4 bases at J, with 16 bases between the two ends. CDR1 MGHRA and CDR2 YSYEKL come from the germline V gene. The data derive from a study of T cell responses to AZD1222 COVID-19 vaccine. Findings and caveats of the study: Spike-specific TCR breadth and depth rose after two AZD1222 doses. Mostly white British, mostly female donors; authors suggested clonal diversity may be underestimated.

This sequence was found in an adult in good health. The rearrangement links TRBV4-1 to TRBJ1-4, with a possible D match to TRBD1 (5 bases). Sequencing used peripheral blood, obtained on day 0 of AZD1222 vaccination. The CDR3 region has the DNA TGCGCCAGCAGCCTAGTTTTGGGACGGTTTAATGAAAAACTGTTTTTT. Translation gives CASSLVLGRFNEKLFF.